This T cell receptor beta chain was identified during a study of prognosis after radiotherapy for stage I lung cancer (dated by TCRdb to the early 2020s). About the full investigation: Around 18 stage I NSCLC patients were enrolled in Nanjing, China, between early 2018 and January 2019. SBRT was delivered in 3 to 5 fractions with a biologically effective dose of at least 100 Gy, and image-guided IMRT or VMAT was used for delivery. The cohort comprised over ten men and six or seven women with a median age of around 70 years, ranging from about 53 to 84 years. Concurrent therapy was not administered to any patient alongside SBRT. A total of 40 or so blood samples from approximately 19 patients were sequenced, with one sample obtained before and one obtained after SBRT for each patient. All patients were considered medically inoperable, owing to comorbidities in approximately twelve and refusal of surgery in about seven. There were approximately 15 patients with newly diagnosed primary stage I lung tumors and a few patients with oligometastatic NSCLC after surgical resection of the primary tumor. Distant metastases were developed by four of the 19 patients after SBRT, at a median of roughly 7 months, whereas no significant progression was observed in the other 15 patients. On tumor histology, over 10 patients had adenocarcinoma and several had squamous cell carcinoma. The study profiled peripheral blood TCR beta repertoires from stage I NSCLC patients before and after stereotactic body radiotherapy and related them to distant failure. Results and caveats for the whole study, not just this receptor: TRBV and TRBJ usage frequencies reportedly differed by metastasis status, in two V genes at baseline and in about 10 V and two J genes after SBRT. The small cohort and short follow-up limited the study, so independent validation of the findings is needed. Post-SBRT Shannon entropy and its change from baseline were lower in patients who developed distant metastases; baseline Shannon entropy was not associated with metastases. Tumor specificity of expanded TCR clones was not determined. All reported P values were unadjusted for multiple comparisons. After SBRT, the number of unique TCR clones decreased (median around 9,400 before versus some 6,900 after; Wilcoxon paired P=0.011).

A history of other malignancies or of prior chemotherapy or radiotherapy was absent in all patients, and node-negative disease was shown on CT and PET/CT in all patients. At each of the two time points, 6 to 7.5 milliliters of peripheral venous blood were collected into EDTA tubes. Ficoll-Paque Plus density-gradient centrifugation was used to isolate PBMCs. Samples were stored at -80°C immediately after collection until analysis. To note about this clonotype: No antigen is known for it. The junction shows a germline mismatch at one end, possibly a read error.

Two rounds of multiplex PCR were performed to amplify the TCR beta CDR3 region from genomic DNA. The first PCR round used primers specific to each TRBV and TRBJ gene, with sequences filed in Chinese patent CN105087789A. Universal primers were used in the second round of PCR. The Roche High Pure PCR Template Preparation Kit was used to extract genomic DNA from frozen PBMCs. Libraries were sequenced paired-end with 151 bp reads on an Illumina HiSeq 3000. Per the authors' processing: CutAdapt was used to discard raw reads that did not contain the multiplex PCR primer sequences. High-quality paired reads were merged into contigs with PEAR. MiXCR assigned TRB V, D and J gene segments to each contig by aligning to reference sequences. To remove sequencing errors, CDR3 sequences were clustered according to base quality and sequence similarity. Shannon entropy, normalized by the natural log of the productive TCR sequence number, served as the measure of diversity. Clonality was defined as one minus Shannon entropy divided by the natural log of the number of unique clonotypes. Using the Youden index from ROC curves, the researchers picked the repertoire-metric cut-offs for progression-free survival, and all analyses were carried out in R 3.5.3. The public reads were run again by TCRdb, first through fastp at Q25 and then through MiXCR, and only productive beta chains were kept. Entries that share a CDR3 protein sequence are merged under the most common genes and DNA. Clone size and V and J calls follow TCRdb, not the original study. In all, the sample holds over 50,000 distinct CDR3 sequences, and roughly 35% of those were seen once. The ten largest make up roughly 9.4% of the sample.

Measured from the cysteine to the phenylalanine, the CDR3 is 14 residues long. Left in the record is the CDR3 DNA by itself, 42 bases read in frame from the first base. According to the germline V gene, CDR1 reads SGHTA and CDR2 reads FQGNSA. The rearranged segments are TRBV7-2 and TRBJ2-6, with a weak D call of TRBD1 (6 bases match). This receptor was obtained from a donor aged 50 or older with non-small cell lung cancer. Sequenced here: PBMCs, sampled before or after stereotactic body radiation therapy (not recorded which). CDR3 loop: CASSLVRGDNVMTF. Here is the DNA: TGTGCCAGCAGCTTAGTGAGAGGGGACAACGTCATGACTTTC.